Each of the 9 T cell receptor beta chains below was sequenced from the same sample in a study of T cell responses to AZD1222 COVID-19 vaccine. Only in-frame clones appear in the TCRdb table, and some are missing; sequencing was by immunoSEQ multiplex PCR. This sample has 55,000 to 80,000 clones, with more than 70% found just once. Sample: peripheral blood, taken on day 0 of AZD1222 vaccination. All receptors come from an adult in good health.

The chain joins TRBV27 to TRBJ1-3; tentative D call: TRBD1 (5 bases). The CDR3 is 13 amino acids. Trimming cost V 8 bases and J 0 bases, with 8 bases left between them. Germline V gene sequence: CDR1 MNHEY, CDR2 SMNVEV (reference sequence). This CDR3 is CASGTSSGNTIYF. The CDR3 DNA reads as TGTGCCAGCGGGACGAGCTCTGGAAACACCATATATTTT.

J is TRBJ1-2 and V is TRBV7-2, with a weak D call TRBD1 (5 bases). Trimming stripped 5 bases from V and 4 bases from J, with 8 bases between. The CDR3 covers 12 residues. Germline CDR1 and CDR2: SGHTA and FQGNSA. The CDR3 bases are TGTGCCAGCAGCGACAGAAGCTATGGCTACACCTTC. Translated: CASSDRSYGYTF.

This rearrangement joins TRBV2 to TRBJ2-7; D perhaps matches TRBD1 (6 bases). V was cut by 6 bases and J by 6 bases, with 12 bases left in between. Germline CDR1 is SNHLY and CDR2 is FYNNEI. The CDR3 has 12 amino acids. CDR3 sequence (DNA): TGTGCCAGCAGGGGGGCGGCACCCGAGCAGTACTTC. Translated, it gives CASRGAAPEQYF.

J is TRBJ2-5 and V is TRBV7-3; D gene ambiguous. The germline V gene encodes CDR1 SGHTA and CDR2 FQGTGA. This CDR3 is 13 amino acids long. Between the trimmed V and J ends, which lost 1 base and 3 bases, there was a span of 6 bases. CDR3 sequence (DNA): TGTGCCAGCAGCTTAAATTCCGAAGAGACCCAGTACTTC. Its translation is CASSLNSEETQYF.

This clone was seen only once. Here the CDR3 reads CASSSGKEKLFF. The CDR3 DNA sequence: TGTGCCAGCAGCTCAGGGAAAGAAAAACTGTTTTTT. The chain carries TRBV5-5 and TRBJ1-4, with D possibly matching TRBD1 (5 bases). V was clipped by 3 bases and J by 8 bases, with 8 bases between them. The CDR3 length is 12 residues. Germline loops: CDR1 SGHKS, CDR2 YYEKEE (reference sequence).

The V call is TRBV11-2, the J call TRBJ1-2, with TRBD1 as a possible D gene (5 bases). Between the trimmed V and J ends, which lost 6 bases and 2 bases, there was a span of 10 bases. Germline V gene lookup returns CDR1 SGHAT and CDR2 FQNNGV. The CDR3 is made up of 13 amino acids. The CDR3 DNA is TGTGCCAGCAGTCCAGGGAAGAACTATGGCTACACCTTC. The encoded protein is CASSPGKNYGYTF.

This chain joins TRBV29-1 and TRBJ1-3, with D unclear. The V end lost 0 bases, the J end lost 0 bases, and 9 bases lay between the germline ends. CDR1 is SQVTM and CDR2 is ANQGSEA in the germline V gene. The CDR3 is 15 residues long. The CDR3 coding sequence is TGCAGCGTTGAAGACATGGGGAGCTCTGGAAACACCATATATTTT. Translated: CSVEDMGSSGNTIYF.

A note on this clone: A read error may produce the germline difference seen at one junction end. The V call is TRBV4-3, the J call TRBJ2-2; a possible D gene is TRBD1 (7 bases). From germline, CDR1 is LGHNA and CDR2 YSLEER. CDR3 length: 18 residues. CDR3 amino acids: CATSQDWTAGGGTGELFF. CDR3 DNA sequence: TGCGCCACCAGCCAAGATTGGACGGCAGGGGGAGGCACCGGGGAGCTGTTTTTT.

The chain is built from TRBV7-7 and TRBJ2-5, with 9 bases matching TRBD1. CDR1 SSHAT and CDR2 FNYEAQ come from the germline V gene (reference sequence). The trim removed 1 base at V and 1 base at J, leaving 1 base unmatched. This CDR3 spans 15 amino acids. CDR3 DNA sequence: TGTGCCAGCAGCTTAGTGGACAGGGGCCAAGAGACCCAGTACTTC. Amino acids: CASSLVDRGQETQYF.